This entry lists 18 T cell receptor beta chains sequenced from one sample in a study of shared clonotypes between healthy human individuals. Only in-frame clones appear in the TCRdb table, and some are missing; sequencing was by immunoSEQ multiplex PCR. The data contain some 2.1 million clones, around 93% of them seen just once; the ten biggest clones take up around 1.7%. CD45RO negativity and positive selection for CCR7 defined naive CD8 cells, a population that excluded terminally differentiated effector memory CD45RA+ cells. Material for sequencing was naive CD8+ T cells from PBMCs. Receptor source: a man aged 18 to 30 in good health. Some clones in this sample may be carry-over from other donors' samples.

Comments on this clone: Other DNA sequences of this sample code for an identical CDR3. The chain is built from TRBV28 and TRBJ2-7; D possibly corresponds to TRBD1 (5 bases). Trimming took 3 bases from V and 7 from J, leaving 7 bases between them. This CDR3 spans 11 amino acids. CDR1 is MDHEN and CDR2 is SYDVKM in the germline V gene. CDR3 nucleotide sequence: TGTGCCAGCAGTTTTACAGGAGAGCAGTACTTC. Amino acids: CASSFTGEQYF.

V gene TRBV13 combines with J gene TRBJ2-5; D remains ambiguous. This CDR3 contains 14 residues. In germline, CDR1 is PRHDT, CDR2 FYEKMQ (reference sequence). V shed 0 bases and J shed 5 bases, with 10 bases lying between them. In DNA, the CDR3 is TGTGCCAGCAGCTTAGGATTGGCTCCCGAGACCCAGTACTTC. Translated: CASSLGLAPETQYF.

CDR3 nucleotide sequence: TGTGCCAGCAGCTCGGTCAGGGGGCGCAGCCAGGGCTACGAGCAGTACTTC. Translating gives CASSSVRGRSQGYEQYF. The J gene is TRBJ2-7, the V gene TRBV28, with 8 bases matching TRBD1. Germline CDR1 is MDHEN and CDR2 is SYDVKM. Trimming took 6 bases from V and 3 from J; bases not matched to a gene: 16. The CDR3 covers 17 residues. The complete variable domain, with remaining parts taken from reference TRBV28 and TRBJ2-7, reads DVKVTQSSRYLVKRTGEKVFLECVQDMDHENMFWYRQDPGLGLRLIYFSYDVKMKEKGDIPEGYSVSREKKERFSLILESASTNQTSMYLCASSSVRGRSQGYEQYFGPGTRLTVT.

The chain employs TRBV7-9 and TRBJ2-2, with 8 bases that match TRBD1. Germline V gives CDR1 SEHNR, CDR2 FQNEAQ (reference sequence). The V gene end was trimmed by 11 bases and the J gene end by 2 bases; junction bases not matched to a gene: 7. This CDR3 spans 14 amino acids. The CDR3 reads CAGPGQDNTGELFF. In DNA form, the CDR3 reads TGTGCCGGACCGGGACAGGATAACACCGGGGAGCTGTTTTTT.

CDR3 DNA sequence: TGTGCCAGCAGTCGGCCCCGGACAGGGAAGACTGAAGCTTTCTTT. This gives the protein CASSRPRTGKTEAFF. This rearrangement joins TRBV2 to TRBJ1-1; the match to TRBD1 covers 8 bases. The V gene's germline CDR1 is SNHLY and CDR2 FYNNEI. The V gene end was trimmed by 5 bases and the J gene end by 5 bases; junction bases not matched to a gene: 10. CDR3 length: 15 amino acids.

The gene calls are TRBV7-8 and TRBJ2-2; 9 nucleotides align to TRBD1. V gave up 6 bases and J gave up 5 bases; unmatched junction bases: 7. Per germline, CDR1 SGHVS and CDR2 FQNEAQ. The CDR3 contains 15 residues. The CDR3 coding sequence is TGTGCCAGCAGAGGGGGGACAGGGATGACCGGGGAGCTGTTTTTT. This translates into CASRGGTGMTGELFF.

V is TRBV14 and J is TRBJ1-2; D gene unclear. Per the germline V gene, CDR1 is SGHDN and CDR2 is FVKESK. V lost 3 bases, J lost 7 bases, and 9 bases lay in between. This CDR3 comprises 12 residues. CDR3 sequence: CASSQPSGGYTF. The CDR3 DNA reads as TGTGCCAGCAGCCAGCCCAGTGGTGGCTACACCTTC.

The chain uses TRBV6-1 and TRBJ1-2; D uncertain. The CDR3 has 14 amino acids. Germline CDR1 is MNHNS and CDR2 is SASEGT. V lost 1 base, J lost 7 bases, and 13 bases lay in between. CDR3 in DNA: TGTGCCAGCAGTGAAGGCTCCTCCGGTTTTGGCTACACCTTC. Residues: CASSEGSSGFGYTF.

The table lists this clone with a count of one. The J gene is TRBJ2-5, the V gene TRBV7-3; D may correspond to TRBD1 or TRBD2 (5 bases each). The CDR3 has 14 residues. The ends were cut back, 5 bases at V and 4 bases at J, with 14 bases in the middle. Germline CDR1 is SGHTA and CDR2 is FQGTGA. CDR3 sequence: CASSPSGSRETQYF. The CDR3 region has the DNA TGTGCCAGCAGCCCCTCAGGGAGTAGAGAGACCCAGTACTTC.

CDR3 residues: CASSLEGTSGRALADTQYF. CDR3 sequence (DNA): TGTGCCAGCAGCTTAGAGGGGACTAGCGGGAGGGCCTTAGCAGATACGCAGTATTTT. The chain uses TRBV7-2 and TRBJ2-3; TRBD2 matches at 16 bases. The germline V gene encodes CDR1 SGHTA and CDR2 FQGNSA. Germline trimming cut 1 base from V and 4 bases from J; bases unmatched to any gene: 8. CDR3 length equals 19 residues.

The chain combines TRBV6-1 with TRBJ2-2, with TRBD1 identical over 7 bases. V gave up 5 bases and J gave up 6 bases; unmatched junction bases: 6. The CDR3 runs 14 residues. Germline lookup yields CDR1 MNHNS and CDR2 SASEGT. This CDR3 reads CASSLLQGSGELFF. The CDR3 region has the DNA TGTGCCAGCAGTCTTTTACAGGGGTCCGGGGAGCTGTTTTTT.

Remarks on this clone: The same CDR3 is also encoded by other DNA sequences in this sample. This sequence joins TRBV7-2 and TRBJ2-1; weak D call: TRBD2 (6 bases). The CDR3 is made up of 15 amino acids. Germline-derived CDR1 and CDR2 are SGHTA and FQGNSA. Trimming removed 0 bases from V and 6 bases from J, with 12 bases in between. CDR3 in amino acids: CASSLAGGPGNEQFF. As DNA, the CDR3 is TGTGCCAGCAGCTTAGCCGGAGGGCCGGGCAATGAGCAGTTCTTC.

The gene calls are TRBV13 and TRBJ2-5, with TRBD2 as a possible D gene (6 bases). CDR1 and CDR2 from the germline V gene are PRHDT and FYEKMQ (reference sequence). Between the trimmed V and J ends, which lost 4 bases and 3 bases, there was a span of 21 bases. There are 17 residues in the CDR3. The CDR3 DNA is TGTGCCAGCAGCTCCCGCAGGGCGGGGACTGATAAAGAGACCCAGTACTTC. It yields the protein CASSSRRAGTDKETQYF.

A single count supports this clone. The chain carries TRBV4-2 and TRBJ2-5; TRBD2 might be the D (6 bases). The CDR3 is 16 amino acids. Trimming left V 0 bases short and J 1 base short, with 12 bases between. Germline assignment: CDR1 LGHNA and CDR2 YNFKEQ. CDR3 amino acids: CASSQEQAGLQETQYF. The CDR3 bases are TGTGCCAGCAGCCAAGAGCAAGCGGGCCTCCAAGAGACCCAGTACTTC.

This chain links TRBV10-3 with TRBJ1-1; 7 bases fit TRBD1. This CDR3 is 11 amino acids long. Trimming took 11 bases from V and 10 from J; bases not matched to a gene: 10. Germline V gene lookup returns CDR1 ENHRY and CDR2 SYGVKD. DNA of the CDR3: TGTGCCGCCGGGACAGAGCGTTTAGCTTTCTTT. It is translated as CAAGTERLAFF.

This clone was seen just once. V is TRBV6-1 and J is TRBJ2-1; 11 positions match TRBD2. CDR1 MNHNS and CDR2 SASEGT come from the germline V gene. Trimming cost V 3 bases and J 5 bases; bases outside gene matches: 6. The CDR3 length is 16 residues. CDR3 sequence reads: CASSDWAGLADNEQFF. CDR3 in DNA: TGTGCCAGCAGTGATTGGGCGGGACTAGCGGACAATGAGCAGTTCTTC.

J is TRBJ1-2 and V is TRBV6-5; 7 nucleotides align to TRBD1. V was pared by 7 bases and J by 0 bases, with 8 bases of the junction left unmatched. Germline lookup yields CDR1 MNHEY and CDR2 SVGAGI. This CDR3 is 15 amino acids long. The CDR3, as DNA: TGTGCCAGCACATCCAACAGGGGAGCTAACTATGGCTACACCTTC. Its translation: CASTSNRGANYGYTF.

This chain uses TRBV5-4 with TRBJ1-4, with D possibly being TRBD1 (6 bases). Germline loops: CDR1 SGHNT, CDR2 YYREEE (reference sequence). V lost 4 bases and J 7 bases, leaving 8 bases between the germline ends. CDR3 length: 12 residues. The CDR3 reads CASSLDSEKLFF. As DNA, the CDR3 is TGTGCCAGCAGCCTGGACAGTGAAAAACTGTTTTTT. Full variable domain (remainder filled in from reference TRBV5-4 and TRBJ1-4): ETGVTQSPTHLIKTRGQQVTLRCSSQSGHNTVSWYQQALGQGPQFIFQYYREEENGRGNFPPRFSGLQFPNYSSELNVNALELDDSALYLCASSLDSEKLFFGSGTQLSVL.